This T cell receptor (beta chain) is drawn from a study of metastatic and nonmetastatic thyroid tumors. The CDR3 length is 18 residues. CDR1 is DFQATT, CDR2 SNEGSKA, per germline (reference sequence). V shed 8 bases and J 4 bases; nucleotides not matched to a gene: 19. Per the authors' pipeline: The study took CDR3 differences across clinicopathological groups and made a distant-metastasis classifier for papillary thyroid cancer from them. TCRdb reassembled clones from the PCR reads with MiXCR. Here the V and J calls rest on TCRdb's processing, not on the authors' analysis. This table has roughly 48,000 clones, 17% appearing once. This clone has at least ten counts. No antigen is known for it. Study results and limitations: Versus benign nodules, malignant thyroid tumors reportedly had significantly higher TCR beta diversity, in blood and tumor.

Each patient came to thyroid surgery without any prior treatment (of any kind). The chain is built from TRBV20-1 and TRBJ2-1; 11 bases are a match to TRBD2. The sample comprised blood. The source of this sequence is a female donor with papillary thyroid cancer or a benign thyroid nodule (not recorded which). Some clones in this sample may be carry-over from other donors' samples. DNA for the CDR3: TGCAGTCCAAGGGGGCTGGGACTAGCGGAAACTACTTACAATGAGCAGTTCTTC. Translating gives CSPRGLGLAETTYNEQFF.